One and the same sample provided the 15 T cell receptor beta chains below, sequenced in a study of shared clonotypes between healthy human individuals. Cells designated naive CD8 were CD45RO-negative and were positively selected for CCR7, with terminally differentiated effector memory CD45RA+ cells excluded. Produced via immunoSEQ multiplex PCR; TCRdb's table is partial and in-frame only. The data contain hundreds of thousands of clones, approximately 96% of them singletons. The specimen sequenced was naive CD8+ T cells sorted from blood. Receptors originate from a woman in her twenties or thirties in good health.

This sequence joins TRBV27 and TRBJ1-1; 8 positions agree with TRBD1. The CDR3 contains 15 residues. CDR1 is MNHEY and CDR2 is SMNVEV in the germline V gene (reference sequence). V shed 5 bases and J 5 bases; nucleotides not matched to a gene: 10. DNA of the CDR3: TGTGCCAGCAGTCCCGGGACAGGCCCAGGAACTGAAGCTTTCTTT. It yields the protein CASSPGTGPGTEAFF.

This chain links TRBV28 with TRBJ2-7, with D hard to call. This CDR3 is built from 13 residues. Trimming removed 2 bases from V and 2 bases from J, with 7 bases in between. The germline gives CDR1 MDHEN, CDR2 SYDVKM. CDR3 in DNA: TGTGCCAGCAGTTTAGTTCGAGCCTACGAGCAGTACTTC. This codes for CASSLVRAYEQYF.

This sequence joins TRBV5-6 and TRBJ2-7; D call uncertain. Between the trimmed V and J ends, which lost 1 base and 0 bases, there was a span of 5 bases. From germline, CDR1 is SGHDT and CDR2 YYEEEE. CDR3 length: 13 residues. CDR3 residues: CASSLFGSYEQYF. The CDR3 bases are TGTGCCAGCAGCTTGTTCGGCTCCTACGAGCAGTACTTC.

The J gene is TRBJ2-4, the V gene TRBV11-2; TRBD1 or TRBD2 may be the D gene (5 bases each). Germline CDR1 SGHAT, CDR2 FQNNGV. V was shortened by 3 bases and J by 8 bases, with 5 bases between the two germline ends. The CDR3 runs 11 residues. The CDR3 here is CASSLGDIQYF. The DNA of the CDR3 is TGTGCCAGCAGCTTGGGGGACATTCAGTACTTC.

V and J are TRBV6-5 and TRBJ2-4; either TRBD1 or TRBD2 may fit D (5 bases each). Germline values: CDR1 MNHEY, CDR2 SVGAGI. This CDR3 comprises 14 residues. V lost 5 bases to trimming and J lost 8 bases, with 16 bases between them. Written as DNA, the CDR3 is TGTGCCAGCAGTAGGGACGCAGAGAGGCACATTCAGTACTTC. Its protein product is CASSRDAERHIQYF.

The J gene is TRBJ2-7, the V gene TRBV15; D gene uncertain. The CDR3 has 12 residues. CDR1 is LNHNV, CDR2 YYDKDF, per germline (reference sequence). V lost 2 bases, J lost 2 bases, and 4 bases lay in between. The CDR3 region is CATSRLPYEQYF. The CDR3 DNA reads TGTGCCACCAGCAGACTCCCCTACGAGCAGTACTTC.

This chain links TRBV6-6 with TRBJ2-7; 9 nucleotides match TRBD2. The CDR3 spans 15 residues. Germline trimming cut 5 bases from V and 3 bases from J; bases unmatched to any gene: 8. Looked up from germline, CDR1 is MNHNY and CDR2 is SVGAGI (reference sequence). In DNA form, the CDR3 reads TGTGCCAGCAGTACAAGTAGCGGGAGTTTCTACGAGCAGTACTTC. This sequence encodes CASSTSSGSFYEQYF.

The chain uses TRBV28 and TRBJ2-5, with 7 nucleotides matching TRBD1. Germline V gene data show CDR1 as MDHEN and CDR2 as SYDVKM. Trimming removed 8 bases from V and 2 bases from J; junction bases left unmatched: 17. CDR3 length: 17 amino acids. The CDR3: CASLEPGQELDQETQYF. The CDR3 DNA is TGTGCCAGCCTCGAGCCAGGACAGGAGCTAGATCAAGAGACCCAGTACTTC.

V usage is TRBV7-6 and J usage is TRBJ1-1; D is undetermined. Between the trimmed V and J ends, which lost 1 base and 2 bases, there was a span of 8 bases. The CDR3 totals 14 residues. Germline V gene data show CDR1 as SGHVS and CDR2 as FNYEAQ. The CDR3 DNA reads TGTGCCAGCAGCTTAGAGCGGCAAAACACTGAAGCTTTCTTT. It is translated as CASSLERQNTEAFF.

The DNA for the CDR3 is TGCGCCAGCAGCTCCACCGGGGGTCGTGAGCAGTACTTC. It codes for CASSSTGGREQYF. The chain is built from TRBV5-1 and TRBJ2-7, with a weak D call TRBD2 (6 bases). V lost 3 bases and J lost 7, with 14 bases in between. In germline, CDR1 is SGHRS, CDR2 YFSETQ. CDR3 length equals 13 residues.

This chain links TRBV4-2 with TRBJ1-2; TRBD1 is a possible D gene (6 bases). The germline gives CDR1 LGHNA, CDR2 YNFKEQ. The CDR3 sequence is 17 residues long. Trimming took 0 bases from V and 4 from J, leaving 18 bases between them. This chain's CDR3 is CASSQERRQGQRYGYTF. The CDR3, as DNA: TGTGCCAGCAGCCAAGAGAGGAGGCAGGGGCAGCGCTATGGCTACACCTTC.

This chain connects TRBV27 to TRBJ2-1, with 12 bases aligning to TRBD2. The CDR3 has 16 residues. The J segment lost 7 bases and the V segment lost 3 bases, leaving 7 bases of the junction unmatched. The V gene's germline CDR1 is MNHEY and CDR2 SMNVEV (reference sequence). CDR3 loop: CASSFFGLAGGNEQFF. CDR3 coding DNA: TGTGCCAGCAGTTTCTTCGGGCTAGCGGGAGGGAATGAGCAGTTCTTC.

CDR3: CASSVFGTSSYEQYF. The CDR3, as DNA: TGTGCCAGCAGCGTCTTCGGGACTAGCTCCTACGAGCAGTACTTC. V and J are TRBV9 and TRBJ2-7; 8 positions match TRBD2. Germline lookup yields CDR1 SGDLS and CDR2 YYNGEE. The CDR3 is 15 residues long. J was trimmed by 0 bases and V by 2 bases; bases with no gene match: 4.

The CDR3 here is CASSQGAGARDTQYF. The CDR3 DNA follows: TGTGCCAGCAGCCAAGGGGCGGGAGCAAGAGATACGCAGTATTTT. This sequence joins TRBV28 and TRBJ2-3; 7 positions match TRBD2. Germline V gene data show CDR1 as MDHEN and CDR2 as SYDVKM. Trimming cost V 6 bases and J 5 bases; bases outside gene matches: 11. CDR3 length: 15 residues.

The CDR3 is CAWSKGFLSEQYF. CDR3 DNA: TGTGCCTGGAGTAAGGGGTTTTTATCCGAGCAGTACTTC. The chain joins TRBV30 to TRBJ2-7; D might be TRBD1 (5 bases). The V gene's germline CDR1 is GTSNPN and CDR2 SVGIG (reference sequence). The CDR3 is 13 amino acids. V was clipped by 2 bases and J by 6 bases, with 14 bases between them.